Listed here are 23 T cell receptor beta chains from one sample, sequenced in a study of cytomegalovirus exposure and HLA in healthy donors. This PCR relied on a set of 60 Vbeta primers and 13 Jbeta primers. Sequencing used immunoSEQ multiplex PCR; TCRdb keeps in-frame clones, though not all of them. The repertoire holds around 150,000 clones, 82% seen once, with around 1.5% in the top ten. The material sequenced was PBMCs. The source is a girl between 10 and 17 years old in good health and CMV-seropositive.

The chain couples TRBV2 to TRBJ2-3; 14 positions match TRBD2. CDR1 is SNHLY and CDR2 is FYNNEI in the germline V gene. V lost 6 bases and J lost 4; bases outside the gene matches: 12. The CDR3 totals 18 residues. The CDR3 DNA sequence: TGTGCCAGCAGCCGGGGGACTAGCGGGAGCACAACCGCAGATACGCAGTATTTT. Its translation is CASSRGTSGSTTADTQYF. The entire variable domain, with the rest obtained from reference TRBV2 and TRBJ2-3, is as follows: EPEVTQTPSHQVTQMGQEVILRCVPISNHLYFYWYRQILGQKVEFLVSFYNNEISEKSEIFDDQFSVERPDGSNFTLKIRSTKLEDSAMYFCASSRGTSGSTTADTQYFGPGTRLTVL.

This chain links TRBV7-2 with TRBJ1-1; the match to TRBD1 covers 10 bases. After removal of 5 bases from V and 0 bases from J, the junction contained 3 bases not matched to a gene. Germline V CDR1 and CDR2: SGHTA, FQGNSA. The CDR3 length is 15 residues. In nucleotides, the CDR3 is TGTGCCAGCAGCCTCGACAGGGGGCTGAACACTGAAGCTTTCTTT. Amino acids: CASSLDRGLNTEAFF.

This clone was seen a handful of times. CDR3 DNA: TGTGCCAGTGGCAGAACTAGCGGGAGCGGTGAGACCCAGTACTTC. It codes for CASGRTSGSGETQYF. The chain recombines TRBV19 with TRBJ2-5, with 11 bases that match TRBD2. The trim removed 8 bases at V and 5 bases at J, leaving 10 bases unmatched. The CDR3 loop spans 15 amino acids. Germline CDR1 and CDR2: LNHDA and SQIVND (reference sequence).

This chain links TRBV4-3 with TRBJ2-7; 10 bases map to TRBD2. The CDR3 consists of 20 residues. J was trimmed by 5 bases and V by 3 bases; bases with no gene match: 22. CDR1 is LGHNA and CDR2 is YSLEER in the germline V gene. The CDR3 sequence is CASSHKTPFLAGALEDEQYF. The DNA for the CDR3 is TGCGCCAGCAGCCATAAAACCCCTTTTCTAGCGGGGGCCCTCGAGGACGAGCAGTACTTC.

This clone was picked up one time. The chain couples TRBV6-6 to TRBJ2-3; 9 nucleotides line up with TRBD1. The CDR3 consists of 16 residues. The trim removed 2 bases at V and 6 bases at J, leaving 9 bases unmatched. Germline V gene lookup returns CDR1 MNHNY and CDR2 SVGAGI (reference sequence). The CDR3 sequence is CASSYVRGQGRDTQYF. DNA for the CDR3: TGTGCCAGCAGTTACGTTAGGGGACAGGGTCGTGATACGCAGTATTTT.

This clone has a handful of counts. The chain has TRBV6-1 and TRBJ1-4; TRBD1 aligns across 7 bases. V lost 4 bases to trimming and J lost 8 bases; unmatched junction nucleotides: 10. Germline assignment: CDR1 MNHNS and CDR2 SASEGT. This CDR3 contains 15 residues. The CDR3 loop is CASSGKDRVWEKLFF. The CDR3 coding sequence is TGTGCCAGCAGTGGCAAAGACAGGGTGTGGGAAAAACTGTTTTTT.

The chain links TRBV10-3 to TRBJ1-2; no clear D. CDR3 size: 17 residues. The V gene lost 10 bases and the J gene lost 0 bases, with 24 bases spanning the gap. The germline V gene encodes CDR1 ENHRY and CDR2 SYGVKD. The CDR3, as DNA: TGTGCCACCCAGGAGAGGGCCCCACCCTCATCTAACTATGGCTACACCTTC. Translated, it gives CATQERAPPSSNYGYTF.

J is TRBJ2-1 and V is TRBV5-6; 8 bases match TRBD2. V was pared by 4 bases and J by 6 bases, with 12 bases of the junction left unmatched. Germline V gene lookup returns CDR1 SGHDT and CDR2 YYEEEE. The CDR3 totals 16 residues. The CDR3 DNA sequence: TGTGCCAGCAGCGCGAGGTCTAGCGGGTGGTTCAATGAGCAGTTCTTC. Translation: CASSARSSGWFNEQFF.

The chain recombines TRBV4-3 with TRBJ2-5, with TRBD2 identical over 14 bases. This CDR3 has 16 residues. Germline-derived CDR1 and CDR2 are LGHNA and YSLEER. Losses at the gene ends were 3 bases for V and 4 bases for J; bases not matched to a gene: 4. The CDR3 spells CASSHLTSGGVETQYF. CDR3 nucleotides: TGCGCCAGCAGCCACCTGACTAGCGGGGGGGTAGAGACCCAGTACTTC.

The V call is TRBV10-3, the J call TRBJ2-3, with D possibly TRBD1 on 5 matching bases. This CDR3 is 15 amino acids long. Germline V gene sequence: CDR1 ENHRY, CDR2 SYGVKD. Between the trimmed V and J ends, which lost 0 bases and 1 base, there was a span of 8 bases. CDR3: CAISESGRGTDTQYF. CDR3 bases: TGTGCCATCAGTGAGTCTGGCAGGGGCACAGATACGCAGTATTTT.

This clone appeared a single time. V is TRBV6-6 and J is TRBJ2-3; no reliable D call. V was trimmed by 5 bases and J by 2 bases, leaving 8 bases between them. The CDR3 runs 13 residues. CDR1 MNHNY and CDR2 SVGAGI come from the germline V gene (reference sequence). CDR3 DNA sequence: TGTGCCAGCAGTATGCAGTACACAGATACGCAGTATTTT. As protein: CASSMQYTDTQYF.

The chain joins TRBV7-9 to TRBJ1-2; 7 positions agree with TRBD1. V was pared by 5 bases and J by 0 bases, with 6 bases of the junction left unmatched. CDR3 length equals 15 residues. From germline, CDR1 is SEHNR and CDR2 FQNEAQ (reference sequence). The DNA of the CDR3 is TGTGCCAGCAGCCCTGGGACAGCAGCTAACTATGGCTACACCTTC. Its protein is CASSPGTAANYGYTF.

The V gene is TRBV7-6, the J gene TRBJ1-1, with a tentative D call TRBD1 (5 bases). Trimming took off 1 base at V and 4 bases at J, with 7 bases between the two ends. In germline, CDR1 is SGHVS, CDR2 FNYEAQ. CDR3 length: 13 amino acids. The CDR3 is CASSLGRVTEAFF. The CDR3 region has the DNA TGTGCCAGCAGCTTAGGCAGGGTCACTGAAGCTTTCTTT.

The chain is built from TRBV11-3 and TRBJ2-5; TRBD2 matches at 7 bases. Germline V gene lookup returns CDR1 SGHNT and CDR2 YENEEA. The CDR3 sequence is 15 residues long. With V trimmed by 1 base and J by 2 bases, 4 bases remained unmatched. The CDR3 region has the DNA TGTGCCAGCAGCTTAGGAGCGGGGCAACAAGAGACCCAGTACTTC. Translation: CASSLGAGQQETQYF.

This clone has only one observation. This rearrangement joins TRBV6-5 to TRBJ2-7, with TRBD2 as a possible D gene (7 bases). Trimming removed 6 bases from V and 5 bases from J, with 14 bases in between. The CDR3 extends over 13 amino acids. CDR1 is MNHEY and CDR2 is SVGAGI in the germline V gene. The CDR3 loop reads CASSRGGMNEQYF. In nucleotides, the CDR3 is TGTGCCAGCAGCCGCGGGGGCATGAACGAGCAGTACTTC.

The rearrangement links TRBV7-9 to TRBJ1-1; D is ambiguous. The CDR3 runs to 13 residues. The germline gives CDR1 SEHNR, CDR2 FQNEAQ (reference sequence). V was trimmed by 5 bases and J by 2 bases, leaving 9 bases between them. The CDR3 region is CASSRGENTEAFF. CDR3 in DNA: TGTGCCAGCAGCCGAGGAGAAAACACTGAAGCTTTCTTT.

In this sample, this clone turned up once. The chain carries TRBV5-4 and TRBJ2-5, with 14 bases that match TRBD2. Per the germline V gene, CDR1 is SGHNT and CDR2 is YYREEE (reference sequence). Trimming took 4 bases from V and 1 from J; bases not matched to a gene: 3. This CDR3 region has 16 residues. The CDR3 DNA follows: TGTGCCAGCAGCCAAGGACTAGCGGGGGGCCAAGAGACCCAGTACTTC. It encodes CASSQGLAGGQETQYF.

The gene calls are TRBV9 and TRBJ2-1; TRBD2 agrees at 7 bases. V lost 3 bases, J lost 9 bases, and 9 bases stayed unmatched. CDR1 and CDR2 from the germline V gene are SGDLS and YYNGEE. This CDR3 is built from 14 residues. CDR3 protein: CASSEAGRGPEQFF. DNA of the CDR3: TGTGCCAGCAGCGAAGCGGGACGCGGGCCTGAGCAGTTCTTC.

This clone was detected a few times. The genes are TRBV28 and TRBJ2-7; D is perhaps TRBD2 (6 bases). Trimming stripped 6 bases from V and 1 base from J, with 19 bases between. The CDR3 loop spans 16 amino acids. Germline V CDR1 and CDR2: MDHEN, SYDVKM. In nucleotides, the CDR3 is TGTGCCAGCAGGACCCCCCCGGGACGGGGGTCCTACGAGCAGTACTTC. Amino acid sequence: CASRTPPGRGSYEQYF.

The chain couples TRBV5-1 to TRBJ2-7; a possible D gene is TRBD1 (5 bases). This CDR3 spans 12 amino acids. The germline V gene encodes CDR1 SGHRS and CDR2 YFSETQ. Trimming stripped 4 bases from V and 5 bases from J, with 10 bases between. CDR3 protein: CASSGRVNEQYF. In DNA form, the CDR3 reads TGCGCCAGCAGCGGCAGGGTGAACGAGCAGTACTTC. Variable domain in full (rest from reference TRBV5-1 and TRBJ2-7): KAGVTQTPRYLIKTRGQQVTLSCSPISGHRSVSWYQQTPGQGLQFLFEYFSETQRNKGNFPGRFSGRQFSNSRSEMNVSTLELGDSALYLCASSGRVNEQYFGPGTRLTVT.

The chain has TRBV5-1 and TRBJ2-5; D may be TRBD2 (7 bases). V dropped 1 base and J dropped 1 base, with 14 bases sitting between them. The CDR3 is 16 residues long. The germline gives CDR1 SGHRS, CDR2 YFSETQ. The CDR3: CASSLRGARGQETQYF. CDR3 bases: TGCGCCAGCAGCTTGCGGGGGGCCAGGGGCCAAGAGACCCAGTACTTC.

V usage is TRBV5-1 and J usage is TRBJ2-2; 7 bases match TRBD2. V gave up 5 bases and J gave up 2 bases; unmatched junction bases: 6. The germline gives CDR1 SGHRS, CDR2 YFSETQ. CDR3 length: 15 residues. The CDR3 spells CASSSPGLNTGELFF. The CDR3 bases are TGCGCCAGCAGTTCGCCGGGACTAAACACCGGGGAGCTGTTTTTT.

This clone was counted a few times. The chain joins TRBV4-2 to TRBJ2-5; D perhaps matches TRBD1 (5 bases). CDR3 length: 16 residues. V was pared by 0 bases and J by 4 bases, with 15 bases between. Germline V gene lookup returns CDR1 LGHNA and CDR2 YNFKEQ. Here the CDR3 reads CASSQEPQGVGETQYF. Written as DNA, the CDR3 is TGTGCCAGCAGCCAAGAACCCCAGGGCGTTGGAGAGACCCAGTACTTC.